The 27 T cell receptor beta chains below were found in one sample sequenced in a study of blood T cell repertoires in COVID-19. The repertoire was sequenced with immunoSEQ multiplex PCR; TCRdb's copy has only in-frame clones and lacks some. This table has some 42,000 clones, 70% to 90% appearing once. Sequenced input: peripheral blood. The receptors were sampled from a man in his fifties with active COVID-19.

This sequence joins TRBV18 and TRBJ2-7; D is unclear. V lost 0 bases, J lost 6 bases, and 12 bases lay in between. In germline, CDR1 is KGHSH, CDR2 LQKENI. The CDR3 loop spans 14 amino acids. The CDR3 is CASSPPGTAGEQYF. The CDR3 region has the DNA TGTGCCAGCTCACCACCAGGAACCGCAGGCGAGCAGTACTTC.

The chain employs TRBV5-8 and TRBJ2-5; 9 bases align to TRBD1. Germline CDR1 is SGHTS and CDR2 is YDEGEE. The CDR3 loop spans 14 amino acids. The junction had 4 bases not matched to a gene; V was cut back by 5 bases and J by 2 bases. CDR3 DNA sequence: TGTGCCAGCAGATACGGGACAGGGCAAGAGACCCAGTACTTC. Amino acid sequence: CASRYGTGQETQYF.

The rearrangement joins TRBV7-2 to TRBJ2-7; 8 bases are a match to TRBD2. V shed 8 bases, J shed 5 bases, and the junction held 8 bases outside the gene matches. Per the germline V gene, CDR1 is SGHTA and CDR2 is FQGNSA. CDR3 size: 13 residues. CDR3 DNA: TGTGCCAGCCTGGGACTAGGGACCAACGAGCAGTACTTC. Its protein is CASLGLGTNEQYF. Drawing the rest from reference TRBV7-2 and TRBJ2-7, the complete variable domain is GAGVSQSPSNKVTEKGKDVELRCDPISGHTALYWYRQSLGQGLEFLIYFQGNSAPDKSGLPSDRFSAERTGGSVSTLTIQRTQQEDSAVYLCASLGLGTNEQYFGPGTRLTVT.

The chain links TRBV3-1 (or the pseudogene TRBV3-2) to TRBJ2-7, with a weak D call TRBD1 (6 bases). Trimming left V 5 bases short and J 2 bases short, with 10 bases between. CDR3 length: 13 amino acids. Germline assignment: CDR1 LGHDT and CDR2 YNNKEL (reference sequence). The CDR3 bases are TGTGCCAGCAGCGCCCGGACAGCCTACGAGCAGTACTTC. Protein product: CASSARTAYEQYF.

The rearrangement uses TRBV14 and TRBJ2-1, with TRBD1 matching 9 bases. This CDR3 region has 17 residues. CDR1 is SGHDN, CDR2 FVKESK, per germline. V shed 1 base, J shed 6 bases, and the junction held 10 bases outside the gene matches. The chain's CDR3 is CASSQAPGQGTLNEQFF. In DNA, the CDR3 is TGTGCCAGCAGCCAAGCACCGGGACAGGGTACCCTCAATGAGCAGTTCTTC.

The V call is TRBV2, the J call TRBJ2-2; 8 positions agree with TRBD2. Per the germline V gene, CDR1 is SNHLY and CDR2 is FYNNEI. There are 14 residues in the CDR3. V was pared by 6 bases and J by 6 bases, with 6 bases of the junction left unmatched. Written as DNA, the CDR3 is TGTGCCAGCAGCTTTACTAGCGGCCCCGGGGAGCTGTTTTTT. Its translation is CASSFTSGPGELFF.

The rearrangement joins TRBV19 to TRBJ1-1; D remains unclear. V dropped 5 bases and J dropped 11 bases, with 18 bases sitting between them. CDR1 and CDR2 from the germline V gene are LNHDA and SQIVND (reference sequence). This CDR3 has 13 amino acids. The CDR3 loop is CASSWLERGGAFF. The DNA for the CDR3 is TGTGCCAGTAGTTGGTTAGAGCGGGGTGGGGCTTTCTTT.

The CDR3 DNA follows: TGTGCCGCGAGGACAGGGCAGAACACCGGGGAGCTGTTTTTT. Residues: CAARTGQNTGELFF. This chain uses TRBV10-3 with TRBJ2-2, with 8 bases matching TRBD1. V was pared by 11 bases and J by 1 base, with 6 bases of the junction left unmatched. This CDR3 contains 14 residues. Per the germline V gene, CDR1 is ENHRY and CDR2 is SYGVKD.

The gene calls are TRBV6-5 and TRBJ1-2; no firm D call. The CDR3 totals 13 residues. The V end lost 8 bases, the J end lost 8 bases, and 18 bases lay between the germline ends. The germline gives CDR1 MNHEY, CDR2 SVGAGI. DNA of the CDR3: TGTGCCAGCGGCCTAAGCAAACTATGGGGCTACACCTTC. Residues: CASGLSKLWGYTF.

CDR3 amino acids: CASSSSPGAGANVLTF. CDR3 nucleotide sequence: TGTGCCAGCAGTTCCTCCCCCGGGGCTGGGGCCAACGTCCTGACTTTC. The chain joins TRBV6-5 to TRBJ2-6; D is perhaps TRBD2 (5 bases). V was cut by 4 bases and J by 2 bases, with 12 bases left in between. Looked up from germline, CDR1 is MNHEY and CDR2 is SVGAGI. This CDR3 comprises 16 residues.

This clone was detected only a few times. Other DNA sequences in this specimen translate into the identical CDR3. V is TRBV2 and J is TRBJ1-5; possible D gene TRBD1, 5 bases. V lost 1 base and J lost 7, with 11 bases in between. CDR3 length equals 14 residues. Germline loops: CDR1 SNHLY, CDR2 FYNNEI. In DNA, the CDR3 is TGTGCCAGCAGTGAAGGGCAGGGCGAGCAGCCCCAGCATTTT. It encodes CASSEGQGEQPQHF.

V usage is TRBV7-9 and J usage is TRBJ2-3; D unclear. The CDR3 loop spans 12 amino acids. CDR1 is SEHNR and CDR2 is FQNEAQ in the germline V gene (reference sequence). Trimming left V 5 bases short and J 6 bases short, with 9 bases between. The CDR3 DNA sequence: TGTGCCAGCAGCCTCCTGGGCGATACGCAGTATTTT. Translated, it gives CASSLLGDTQYF.

This clone has more than one count but fewer than ten. The same CDR3 arises from other DNA sequences in this sample as well. This chain's CDR3 is CASSIGTGTYEQYF. The CDR3 DNA reads TGTGCCAGTAGTATTGGGACTGGAACCTACGAGCAGTACTTC. This rearrangement joins TRBV19 to TRBJ2-7; perhaps TRBD2 as D (6 bases). Germline assignment: CDR1 LNHDA and CDR2 SQIVND (reference sequence). The CDR3 has 14 residues. Trimming removed 3 bases at V and 2 bases at J, with 11 bases between.

This sequence joins TRBV6-2 or TRBV6-3 and TRBJ2-7, with D perhaps TRBD1 (7 bases). This CDR3 comprises 15 residues. Germline assignment: CDR1 MNHEY and CDR2 SVGEGT. V dropped 2 bases and J dropped 6 bases, with 17 bases sitting between them. This CDR3 reads CASSYERRGRGEQYF. CDR3 sequence (DNA): TGTGCCAGCAGTTACGAGCGGAGGGGGCGCGGCGAGCAGTACTTC.

The genes are TRBV6-5 and TRBJ2-2; TRBD2 matches at 8 bases. CDR3 length equals 15 residues. Germline assignment: CDR1 MNHEY and CDR2 SVGAGI. Losses at the gene ends were 4 bases for V and 3 bases for J; bases not matched to a gene: 4. The CDR3 reads CASSSGGRDTGELFF. DNA of the CDR3: TGTGCCAGCAGTTCGGGGGGGCGGGACACCGGGGAGCTGTTTTTT.

The chain employs TRBV5-4 and TRBJ2-7, with TRBD1 identical over 8 bases. The junction had 5 bases not matched to a gene; V was cut back by 10 bases and J by 2 bases. The CDR3 extends over 12 amino acids. Germline loops: CDR1 SGHNT, CDR2 YYREEE (reference sequence). The CDR3 spells CASSDRAYEQYF. CDR3 bases: TGTGCCTCCTCGGACAGGGCCTACGAGCAGTACTTC.

The chain combines TRBV5-1 with TRBJ2-5, with D maybe TRBD2 (6 bases). CDR1 and CDR2 (germline): SGHRS, YFSETQ. This CDR3 is 15 amino acids long. Trimming took 2 bases from V and 3 from J, leaving 14 bases between them. CDR3 DNA: TGCGCCAGCAGCTTAGGGGACTGGAGGAAAGAGACCCAGTACTTC. Protein: CASSLGDWRKETQYF.

The CDR3: CATSDSSAGVTGELFF. The CDR3 DNA is TGTGCCACCAGTGACTCTTCAGCGGGGGTCACCGGGGAGCTGTTTTTT. The chain couples TRBV24-1 to TRBJ2-2; 8 positions match TRBD2. Per germline, CDR1 KGHDR and CDR2 SFDVKD. The CDR3 is 16 residues long. Trimming at V came to 4 bases and at J to 4 bases, leaving 7 bases not matched to a gene.

This chain links TRBV4-2 with TRBJ2-2; TRBD1 matches at 7 bases. This CDR3 is 15 amino acids long. The germline V gene has CDR1 LGHNA and CDR2 YNFKEQ. J gave up 4 bases and V 4 bases, and 6 bases lay outside the gene matches. The CDR3 DNA follows: TGTGCCAGCAGCCCCTTTTACAGGGGCACCGGGGAGCTGTTTTTT. Residues: CASSPFYRGTGELFF.

The rearrangement links TRBV15 to TRBJ2-1; the match to TRBD2 covers 11 bases. V shed 5 bases and J 2 bases; nucleotides not matched to a gene: 8. The CDR3 is made up of 17 amino acids. Germline values: CDR1 LNHNV, CDR2 YYDKDF (reference sequence). The CDR3: CATSARLAGFTYNEQFF. CDR3 sequence (DNA): TGTGCCACCAGCGCGAGACTAGCGGGATTTACCTACAATGAGCAGTTCTTC.

This chain links TRBV11-2 with TRBJ2-7; 8 bases align to TRBD1. This CDR3 comprises 15 residues. Germline CDR1 is SGHAT and CDR2 is FQNNGV. V shed 6 bases and J 2 bases; nucleotides not matched to a gene: 9. The DNA of the CDR3 is TGTGCCAGCAGACGTCCCGGGACAGGAGCCTACGAGCAGTACTTC. It codes for CASRRPGTGAYEQYF.

This chain joins TRBV5-1 and TRBJ1-1, with D maybe TRBD1 (6 bases). CDR3 length: 13 residues. V lost 0 bases and J 7 bases, leaving 10 bases between the germline ends. Germline values: CDR1 SGHRS, CDR2 YFSETQ. The CDR3 here is CASSLADSYEAFF. The CDR3 DNA reads as TGCGCCAGCAGCTTGGCGGACAGCTATGAAGCTTTCTTT.

The chain combines TRBV13 with TRBJ2-3, with 7 positions matching TRBD1. Germline CDR1 and CDR2: PRHDT and FYEKMQ (reference sequence). Germline trimming cut 9 bases from V and 3 bases from J; bases unmatched to any gene: 3. CDR3 size: 12 residues. The CDR3 DNA follows: TGTGCCAGTACGACAGGGACAGATACGCAGTATTTT. Protein: CASTTGTDTQYF.

The count of this clone is one. The chain links TRBV6-5 to TRBJ1-2; no clear D gene. This CDR3 contains 13 residues. Germline loops: CDR1 MNHEY, CDR2 SVGAGI. Trimming took 7 bases from V and 5 from J, leaving 14 bases between them. CDR3 DNA: TGTGCCAGCAACCTCGGGTTTGGGTATGGCTACACCTTC. Translated: CASNLGFGYGYTF.

The V gene is TRBV4-1, the J gene TRBJ2-7; maybe TRBD2 (5 bases). The germline V and J ends were trimmed by 4 bases and 2 bases, with 12 bases remaining between them. Germline V lookup: CDR1 MGHRA, CDR2 YSYEKL. The CDR3 extends over 14 amino acids. In DNA form, the CDR3 reads TGCGCCAGCAGCCGAGGCGGGCTGCCCTACGAGCAGTACTTC. Encoded protein: CASSRGGLPYEQYF.

The rearrangement links TRBV6-6 to TRBJ1-2, with D perhaps matching TRBD1 (5 bases). Trimming removed 5 bases at V and 7 bases at J, with 17 bases between. Germline CDR1 is MNHNY and CDR2 is SVGAGI (reference sequence). This CDR3 spans 14 amino acids. The CDR3 protein is CASSPVREVGGYTF. As DNA, the CDR3 is TGTGCCAGCAGTCCAGTCAGGGAGGTCGGTGGCTACACCTTC.

The rearrangement links TRBV7-9 to TRBJ1-1, with TRBD1 as a possible D gene (5 bases). CDR3 length equals 14 residues. CDR1 is SEHNR and CDR2 is FQNEAQ in the germline V gene (reference sequence). The germline V and J ends were trimmed by 1 base and 1 base, with 7 bases remaining between them. The CDR3, as DNA: TGTGCCAGCAGCTTAGGGACAACGAACACTGAAGCTTTCTTT. Its protein product is CASSLGTTNTEAFF. The complete variable domain, with remaining parts taken from reference TRBV7-9 and TRBJ1-1, reads DTGVSQNPRHKITKRGQNVTFRCDPISEHNRLYWYRQTLGQGPEFLTYFQNEAQLEKSRLLSDRFSAERPKGSFSTLEIQRTEQGDSAMYLCASSLGTTNTEAFFGQGTRLTVV.